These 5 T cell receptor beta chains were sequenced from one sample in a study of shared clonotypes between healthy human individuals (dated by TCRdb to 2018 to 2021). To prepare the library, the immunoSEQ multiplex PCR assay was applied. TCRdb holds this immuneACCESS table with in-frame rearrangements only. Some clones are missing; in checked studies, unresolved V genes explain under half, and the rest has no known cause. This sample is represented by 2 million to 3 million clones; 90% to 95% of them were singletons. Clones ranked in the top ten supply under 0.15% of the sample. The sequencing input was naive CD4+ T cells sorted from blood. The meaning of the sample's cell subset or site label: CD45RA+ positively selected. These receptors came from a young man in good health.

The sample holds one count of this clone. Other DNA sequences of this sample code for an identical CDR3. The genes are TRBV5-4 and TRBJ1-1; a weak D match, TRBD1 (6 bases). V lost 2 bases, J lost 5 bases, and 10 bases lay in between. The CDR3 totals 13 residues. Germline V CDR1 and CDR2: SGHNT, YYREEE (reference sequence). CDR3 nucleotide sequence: TGTGCCAGCAGCTTACAAGGGGGGACTGAAGCTTTCTTT. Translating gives CASSLQGGTEAFF.

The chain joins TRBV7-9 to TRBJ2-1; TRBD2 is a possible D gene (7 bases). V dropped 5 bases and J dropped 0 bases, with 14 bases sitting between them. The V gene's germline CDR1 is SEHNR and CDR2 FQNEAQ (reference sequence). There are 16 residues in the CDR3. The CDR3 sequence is CASSPLGGASYNEQFF. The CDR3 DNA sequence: TGTGCCAGCAGCCCCTTAGGGGGGGCCTCCTACAATGAGCAGTTCTTC.

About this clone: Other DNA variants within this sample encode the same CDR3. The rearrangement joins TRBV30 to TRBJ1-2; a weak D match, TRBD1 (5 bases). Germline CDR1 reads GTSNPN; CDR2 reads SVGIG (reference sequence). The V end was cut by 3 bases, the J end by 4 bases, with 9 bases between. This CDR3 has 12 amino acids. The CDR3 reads CAWSPDSYGYTF. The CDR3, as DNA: TGTGCCTGGAGCCCTGACAGCTATGGCTACACCTTC.

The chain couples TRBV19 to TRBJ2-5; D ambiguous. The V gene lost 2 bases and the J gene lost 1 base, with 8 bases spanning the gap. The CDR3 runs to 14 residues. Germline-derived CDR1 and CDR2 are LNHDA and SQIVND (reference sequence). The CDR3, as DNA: TGTGCCAGTAGTATACGGGCTAGCCAAGAGACCCAGTACTTC. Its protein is CASSIRASQETQYF.

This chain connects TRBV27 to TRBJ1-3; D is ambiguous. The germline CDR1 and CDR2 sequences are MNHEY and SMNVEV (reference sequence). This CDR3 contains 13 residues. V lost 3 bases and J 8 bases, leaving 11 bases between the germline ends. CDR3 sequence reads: CASSFQYGDTIYF. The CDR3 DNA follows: TGTGCCAGCAGTTTCCAATATGGGGACACCATATATTTT.